What follows are 5 T cell receptor beta chains derived from one specimen sequenced in a study of beta chain features in type 1 diabetes. The whole isolated RNA underwent reverse transcription, so sequencing captured expressed TCRB transcripts. Sequenced by immunoSEQ multiplex PCR; TCRdb stores in-frame clones only, minus some. The sample holds just under 150,000 clones; about 10% are singletons and the top ten take roughly 1.3%. Specimen: naive CD4+ T cells from blood. All receptors derive from a young man in good health.

The chain uses TRBV18 and TRBJ1-1; possible D gene TRBD1, 5 bases. CDR3 size: 14 residues. Between the trimmed V and J ends, which lost 0 bases and 10 bases, there was a span of 15 bases. CDR1 is KGHSH and CDR2 is LQKENI in the germline V gene. CDR3 DNA sequence: TGTGCCAGCTCACCACCCTACTCTACCAGGGCAGCTTTCTTT. Protein product: CASSPPYSTRAAFF.

This clone was found a few times. The chain recombines TRBV11-2 with TRBJ2-5, with 7 bases aligning to TRBD2. Per germline, CDR1 SGHAT and CDR2 FQNNGV. After removal of 0 bases from V and 2 bases from J, the junction contained 6 bases not matched to a gene. This CDR3 has 16 residues. The CDR3 sequence is CASSLEASGGQETQYF. The CDR3 DNA is TGTGCCAGCAGCTTAGAGGCTAGCGGAGGGCAAGAGACCCAGTACTTC.

The V and J genes are TRBV10-3 and TRBJ1-2; TRBD1 matches at 9 bases. The ends lost 0 bases at V and 7 bases at J; junction bases unmatched: 12. The germline gives CDR1 ENHRY, CDR2 SYGVKD. The CDR3 covers 17 residues. The DNA for the CDR3 is TGTGCCATCAGTGAGTCCGGACAGGGGATACCTTCGGGTGGCTACACCTTC. Amino acids: CAISESGQGIPSGGYTF.

This clone occurred a few times. V is TRBV6-4 and J is TRBJ2-1, with 10 positions matching TRBD1. This CDR3 is 16 amino acids long. The germline V gene encodes CDR1 MRHNA and CDR2 SNTAGT. Trimming took 0 bases from V and 9 from J; bases not matched to a gene: 8. CDR3: CASSDSTTGGDGEQFF. The CDR3 DNA follows: TGTGCCAGCAGTGACTCGACGACAGGGGGCGACGGTGAGCAGTTCTTC.

Here the CDR3 DNA reads TGCGCCAGCAATATTCCGGGCACCGGGGAGCTGTTTTTT. This codes for CASNIPGTGELFF. The genes are TRBV4-3 and TRBJ2-2; D not certain. Looked up from germline, CDR1 is LGHNA and CDR2 is YSLEER. The V end was cut by 7 bases, the J end by 4 bases, with 10 bases between. The CDR3 is 13 residues long.